This TCR beta chain was sequenced during a study of chemoradiotherapy in HPV16-positive cancers. Regarding the study as a whole: Candidate HPV-specific clones and E7-related TCR motifs grew in tumor during treatment. In HPV16-positive patients, HPV-responsive T-cell expansion tracked better recurrence-free survival. Only a couple of HPV16-positive patients supplied the functional HPV-specificity definition.

On this clone: Its matching antigen is unknown.

Samples were taken several times over chemoradiotherapy. Sequencing used immunoSEQ multiplex PCR; TCRdb keeps in-frame clones, though not all of them. Of more than 1,100 clones in the sample, approximately 86% were seen once. The source material was tumor tissue, sampled from a patient who underwent chemoradiotherapy. The receptor was isolated from a human donor with HPV-associated anogenital cancer.

The CDR3 loop reads CASSIGANTEAFF. The CDR3 nucleotides are TGTGCCAGTAGTATCGGCGCGAACACTGAAGCTTTCTTT. The V and J genes are TRBV19 and TRBJ1-1; D is ambiguous. V lost 3 bases and J lost 1, with 6 bases in between. Germline CDR1 reads LNHDA; CDR2 reads SQIVND (reference sequence). The CDR3 sequence is 13 residues long.